This TCR beta chain was profiled in a study of blood T cell repertoires in COVID-19 (dated by TCRdb to the early 2020s). At the level of the whole study: Samples from collaborators originated in the United States, Italy and Spain and spanned both the acute and convalescent phases of COVID-19. The samples were drawn from two sources: the first 160 participants of the ongoing ImmuneRACE study, and fewer than 1,500 subjects contributed by 6 global collaborators. Where available, HLA class I and class II types were taken from metadata supplied by the sample provider and were not determined by assay-based typing. A freely available public database, intended as a resource for researchers studying the immune response to SARS-CoV-2, is where the repertoires were released. The material from the prospective study consisted of cDNA or gDNA derived from T cells, B-cell-depleted T cells, or PBMCs. Subjects who had been exposed to COVID-19, were actively infected with it, or had recovered from it provided the deeply sampled blood TCRbeta repertoires that made up the dataset. Sample metadata almost always included a de-identified subject ID, COVID-19 status, age in years and sex.

Trimming removed 3 bases from V and 4 bases from J, leaving 12 bases between the germline ends. From the germline V gene, CDR1 is MGHDK and CDR2 is SYGVNS. From its cysteine to its phenylalanine, the CDR3 spans 14 amino acids. Of all the DNA, just the CDR3 is kept, 42 bases in frame from base 1. With regard to this clone: No cognate antigen has been identified for it. No much larger clonotype is one base removed from it; base qualities were not supplied.

Study-level results and caveats: Clinical and demographic metadata were provided uncurated, with the amount varying by source and participant.

Another Seattle source contributed samples from volunteer blood donors who had recovered from COVID-19. Collaborating institutions collected whole blood in K2EDTA tubes following their own protocols. For TCRbeta analysis, collaborators shipped samples as frozen whole blood, isolated PBMCs, or DNA extracted from either of those sample types. The immunoSEQ Assay, a bias-controlled multiplex PCR, was used to amplify TCRbeta CDR3 regions from genomic DNA. As for the authors' bioinformatics: Nucleated cell counts per sample were estimated from amplification of reference gene primers within the assay. To quantify the absolute abundance of each unique TCRbeta CDR3 rearrangement, sequence reads were collapsed and filtered. For each sample, productive Simpson clonality was calculated by taking the square root of Simpson's diversity index across productive rearrangements. In TCRdb, the immuneACCESS table is reduced to in-frame sequences with V and J assigned. These tables do not hold every clone; where another copy was compared, an unresolved V gene accounts for under half, and the others remain unexplained. V and J calls plus clone size are reproduced from that table; the DNA served to infer D and trimming. Counted in this sample were approximately 170,000 clones; about 80% of them appeared once. Under 15% of the sample comes from the top ten.

The chain joins TRBV25-1 to TRBJ1-2; TRBD1 might be the D gene, on 6 matching bases. Sequenced input: peripheral blood. The origin of this receptor is an older man who had recovered from COVID-19. The sequence in DNA is TGTGCCAGCAGTGATCCCACAGGGCTCTATGGCTACACCTTC. Translated, it reads CASSDPTGLYGYTF.